This T cell receptor (beta chain) was observed in a study of early T cells in non-severe SARS-CoV-2 infection. Study as a whole: From unsorted whole blood, bulk RNA was sequenced, and the chains remained unpaired.

In TCRdb, the 5' RACE reads were re-called with MiXCR into one record per CDR3 protein. Of some 83,000 distinct CDR3 sequences in the sample, about 10% were seen once. This CDR3 contains 15 residues. Germline assignment: CDR1 SGHTA and CDR2 FQGTGA. V was clipped by 4 bases and J by 1 base; unmatched bases: 5. Findings of the study overall: In VDJdb matching, anti-spike CD8 responses were favored while private and CD4 specificities went missing.

This clonotype was recorded at least ten times. The antigen is not known. The gene calls are TRBV7-3 and TRBJ2-3; 7 nucleotides match TRBD2. This TCR came from an adult who was a healthcare worker with PCR-confirmed SARS-CoV-2 infection or an uninfected control (not recorded which). The starting material was whole blood, obtained at baseline. The CDR3 region is CASSWGDYRTDTQYF. CDR3 nucleotides: TGTGCCAGCAGCTGGGGGGACTACCGCACAGATACGCAGTATTTT. Combining the CDR3 with reference TRBV7-3 and TRBJ2-3 gives the whole variable domain GAGVSQTPSNKVTEKGKYVELRCDPISGHTALYWYRQSLGQGPEFLIYFQGTGAADDSGLPNDRFFAVRPEGSVSTLKIQRTERGDSAVYLCASSWGDYRTDTQYFGPGTRLTVL.